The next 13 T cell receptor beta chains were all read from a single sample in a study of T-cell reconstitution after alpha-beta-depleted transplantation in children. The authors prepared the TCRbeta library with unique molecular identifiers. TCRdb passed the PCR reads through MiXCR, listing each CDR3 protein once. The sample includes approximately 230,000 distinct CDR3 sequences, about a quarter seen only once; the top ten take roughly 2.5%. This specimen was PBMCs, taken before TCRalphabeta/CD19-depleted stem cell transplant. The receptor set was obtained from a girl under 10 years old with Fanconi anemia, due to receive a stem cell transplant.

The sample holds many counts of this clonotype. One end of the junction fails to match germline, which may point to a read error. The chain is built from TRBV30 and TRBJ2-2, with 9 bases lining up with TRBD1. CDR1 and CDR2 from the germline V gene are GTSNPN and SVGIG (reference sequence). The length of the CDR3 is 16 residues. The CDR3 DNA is TGTGCCCGGAGAGGACAGGGGCGAACGAACACCGGGGAGCTGTTTTTT. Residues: CARRGQGRTNTGELFF.

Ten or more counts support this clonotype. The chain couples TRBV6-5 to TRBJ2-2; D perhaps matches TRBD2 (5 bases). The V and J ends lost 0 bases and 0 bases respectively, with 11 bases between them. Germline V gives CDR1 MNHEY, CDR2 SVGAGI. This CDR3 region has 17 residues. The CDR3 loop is CASSYSGGSANTGELFF. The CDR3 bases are TGTGCCAGCAGTTACTCTGGCGGGTCGGCGAACACCGGGGAGCTGTTTTTT.

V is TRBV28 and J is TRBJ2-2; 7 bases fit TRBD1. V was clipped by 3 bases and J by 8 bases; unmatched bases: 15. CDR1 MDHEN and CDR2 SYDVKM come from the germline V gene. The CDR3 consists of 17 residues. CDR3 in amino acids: CASSFPTRTGTPGELFF. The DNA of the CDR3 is TGTGCCAGCAGTTTTCCTACCCGGACAGGCACACCTGGGGAGCTGTTTTTT.

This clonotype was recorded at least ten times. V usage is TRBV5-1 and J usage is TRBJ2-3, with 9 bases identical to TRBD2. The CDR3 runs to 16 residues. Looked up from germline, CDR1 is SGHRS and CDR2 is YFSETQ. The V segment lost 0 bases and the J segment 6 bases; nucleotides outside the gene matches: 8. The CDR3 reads CASSLDGGGAVDTQYF. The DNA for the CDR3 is TGCGCCAGCAGCTTGGATGGCGGGGGGGCGGTGGATACGCAGTATTTT.

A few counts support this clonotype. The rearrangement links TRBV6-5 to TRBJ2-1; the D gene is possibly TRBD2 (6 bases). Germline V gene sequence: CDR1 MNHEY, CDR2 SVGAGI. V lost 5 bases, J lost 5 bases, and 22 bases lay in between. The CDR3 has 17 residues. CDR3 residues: CASSTRPTRLENNEQFF. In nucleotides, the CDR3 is TGTGCCAGCAGTACCCGACCTACACGACTAGAAAACAATGAGCAGTTCTTC.

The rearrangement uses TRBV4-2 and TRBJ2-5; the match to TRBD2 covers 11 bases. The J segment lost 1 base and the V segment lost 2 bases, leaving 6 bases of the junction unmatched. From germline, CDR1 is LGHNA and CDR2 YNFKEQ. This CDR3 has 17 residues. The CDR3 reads CASSQRSGGAAQETQYF. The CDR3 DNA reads TGTGCCAGCAGCCAACGTAGCGGGGGGGCCGCCCAAGAGACCCAGTACTTC.

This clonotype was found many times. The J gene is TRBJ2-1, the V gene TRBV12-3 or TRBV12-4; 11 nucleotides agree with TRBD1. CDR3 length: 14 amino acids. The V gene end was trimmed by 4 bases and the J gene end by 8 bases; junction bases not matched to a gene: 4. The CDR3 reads CASSYLDRGHEQFF. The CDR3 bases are TGTGCCAGCAGTTACTTGGACAGGGGGCATGAGCAGTTCTTC.

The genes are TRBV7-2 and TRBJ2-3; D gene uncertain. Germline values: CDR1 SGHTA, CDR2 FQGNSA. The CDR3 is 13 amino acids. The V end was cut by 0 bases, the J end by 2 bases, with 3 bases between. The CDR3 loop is CASSLAYTDTQYF. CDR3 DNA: TGTGCCAGCAGCTTAGCGTACACAGATACGCAGTATTTT. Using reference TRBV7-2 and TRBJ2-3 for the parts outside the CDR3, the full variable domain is GAGVSQSPSNKVTEKGKDVELRCDPISGHTALYWYRQSLGQGLEFLIYFQGNSAPDKSGLPSDRFSAERTGGSVSTLTIQRTQQEDSAVYLCASSLAYTDTQYFGPGTRLTVL.

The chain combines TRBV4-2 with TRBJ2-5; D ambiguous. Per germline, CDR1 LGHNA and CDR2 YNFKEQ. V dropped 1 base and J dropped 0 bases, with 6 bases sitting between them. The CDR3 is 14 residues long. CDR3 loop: CASSQGNDQETQYF. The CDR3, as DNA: TGTGCCAGCAGCCAAGGAAATGACCAAGAGACCCAGTACTTC.

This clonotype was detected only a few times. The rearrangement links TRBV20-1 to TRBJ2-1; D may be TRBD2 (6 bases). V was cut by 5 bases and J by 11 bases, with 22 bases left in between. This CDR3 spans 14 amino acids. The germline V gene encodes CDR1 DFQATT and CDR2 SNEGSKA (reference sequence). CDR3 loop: CSALNPPTRWQQFF. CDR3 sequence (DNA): TGCAGTGCTCTAAATCCGCCGACTAGGTGGCAGCAGTTCTTC.

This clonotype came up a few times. CDR3 DNA sequence: TGTGCCAGCAGCTTGGGCGGGAGTAAGTACAATGAGCAGTTCTTC. Translation gives CASSLGGSKYNEQFF. This chain joins TRBV7-3 and TRBJ2-1, with 7 bases lining up with TRBD2. In germline, CDR1 is SGHTA, CDR2 FQGTGA. The CDR3 totals 15 residues. Trimming cost V 3 bases and J 4 bases; bases outside gene matches: 6.

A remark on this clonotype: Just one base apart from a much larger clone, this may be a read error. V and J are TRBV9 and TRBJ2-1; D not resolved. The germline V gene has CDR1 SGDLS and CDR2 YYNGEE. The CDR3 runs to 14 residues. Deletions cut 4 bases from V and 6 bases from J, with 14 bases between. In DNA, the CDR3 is TGTGCCAGCAGCCCCTTGGTAACCTGCAATGAGCAGTTCTTC. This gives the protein CASSPLVTCNEQFF.

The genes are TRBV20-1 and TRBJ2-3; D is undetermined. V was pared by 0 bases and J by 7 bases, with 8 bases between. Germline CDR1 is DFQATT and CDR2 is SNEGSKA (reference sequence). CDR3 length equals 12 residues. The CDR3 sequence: CSARDPEYTQYF. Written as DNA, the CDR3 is TGCAGTGCTAGAGATCCAGAGTATACGCAGTATTTT.